The sequence of this TCR beta chain was determined in a study of cytomegalovirus exposure and HLA in healthy donors. Broader study findings: Several top significant clusters appeared, in a later analysis, to be linked to common viral pathogens. Later analysis demonstrated an association between a missense DCLRE1C variant and TCR beta V- and J-gene trimming. The listing of roughly 160 TCR beta chains classed them as cytomegalovirus-associated.

It was with 60 Vbeta and 13 Jbeta primers that the PCR ran. The data were produced by immunoSEQ multiplex PCR, yet TCRdb's version contains in-frame clones alone and is incomplete. The sample contains about 150,000 clones, more than 70% of which appear only once. Notes on this clone: Its specificity is unknown.

V trimming: 1 base; J trimming: 6 bases; junction bases outside the gene matches: 11. The CDR3 length is 18 residues. The germline CDR1 and CDR2 sequences are SGHVS and FQNEAQ. Sequences were obtained from PBMCs. The chain links TRBV7-8 to TRBJ2-2, with 10 bases fitting TRBD2. The receptor's source is a woman between 35 and 50 years old in good health and CMV-seropositive. In nucleotides, the CDR3 is TGTGCCAGCAGCTTAGTATCCAGCGGGAGGGTTGGATCCGGGGAGCTGTTTTTT. Amino acid sequence: CASSLVSSGRVGSGELFF.